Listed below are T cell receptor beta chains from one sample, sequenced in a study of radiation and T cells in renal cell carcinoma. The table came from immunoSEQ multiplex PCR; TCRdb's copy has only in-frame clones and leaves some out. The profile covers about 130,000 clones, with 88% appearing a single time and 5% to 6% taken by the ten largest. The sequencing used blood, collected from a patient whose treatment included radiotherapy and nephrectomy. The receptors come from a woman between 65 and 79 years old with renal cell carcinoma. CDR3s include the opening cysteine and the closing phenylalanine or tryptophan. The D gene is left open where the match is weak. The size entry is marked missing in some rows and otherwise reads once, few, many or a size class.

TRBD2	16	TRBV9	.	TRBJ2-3	CASSAGLAGGPDTQYF	TGTGCCAGCAGCGCAGGACTAGCGGGGGGGCCAGATACGCAGTATTTT
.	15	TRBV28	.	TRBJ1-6	CASSSRTDYNSPLHF	TGTGCCAGCAGTTCTCGGACGGACTATAATTCACCCCTCCACTTT
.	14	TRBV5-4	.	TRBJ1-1	CASSLGVAVTEAFF	TGTGCCAGCAGCCTAGGGGTAGCCGTCACTGAAGCTTTCTTT
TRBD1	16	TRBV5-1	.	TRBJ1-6	CASSLAVGQVSSPLHF	TGCGCCAGCAGCTTGGCCGTAGGACAGGTGTCTTCACCCCTCCACTTT
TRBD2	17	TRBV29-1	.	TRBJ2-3	CSVELAGGHGSTDTQYF	TGCAGCGTTGAACTAGCGGGGGGCCATGGTAGCACAGATACGCAGTATTTT
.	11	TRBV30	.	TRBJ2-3	CAWTPRDTQYF	TGTGCCTGGACCCCCCGGGATACGCAGTATTTT
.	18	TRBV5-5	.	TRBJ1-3	CASSFLSTRVTSGNTIYF	TGTGCCAGCAGCTTCCTCTCAACAAGGGTGACCTCTGGAAACACCATATATTTT
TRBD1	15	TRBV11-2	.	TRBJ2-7	CASSSLVGQGYEQYF	TGTGCCAGCAGCTCACTAGTTGGACAGGGGTACGAGCAGTACTTC
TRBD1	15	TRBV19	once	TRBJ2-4	CASSTGQVVKNIQYF	TGTGCCAGTAGTACCGGACAGGTCGTCAAAAACATTCAGTACTTC
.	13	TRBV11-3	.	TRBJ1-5	CASSLVQGQPQHF	TGTGCCAGCAGCTTGGTCCAAGGTCAGCCCCAGCATTTT
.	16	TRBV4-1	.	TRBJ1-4	CASSQFREGSNEKLFF	TGCGCCAGCAGCCAATTTAGAGAAGGGAGTAATGAAAAACTGTTTTTT
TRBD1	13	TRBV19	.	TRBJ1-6	CAIQGAKNSPLHF	TGTGCCATACAGGGGGCTAAGAATTCACCCCTCCACTTT
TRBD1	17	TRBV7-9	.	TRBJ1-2	CASGHRDRGVNNYGYTF	TGTGCCAGCGGACACCGGGACAGGGGCGTTAATAACTATGGCTACACCTTC
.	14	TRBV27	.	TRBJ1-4	CASSLSPRAEKLFF	TGTGCCAGCAGTTTATCGCCCAGGGCTGAAAAACTGTTTTTT
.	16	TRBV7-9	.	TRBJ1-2	CASSLSQQPGKYGYTF	TGTGCCAGCAGCTTATCCCAGCAACCGGGGAAGTATGGCTACACCTTC
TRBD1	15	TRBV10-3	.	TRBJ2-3	CAFSGTGGSTDTQYF	TGTGCCTTCTCCGGGACAGGGGGGAGCACAGATACGCAGTATTTT
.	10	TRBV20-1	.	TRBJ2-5	CSAIKETQYF	TGCAGTGCTATTAAGGAGACCCAGTACTTC
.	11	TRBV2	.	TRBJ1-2	CASRQGYGYTF	TGTGCCAGCAGACAGGGTTATGGCTACACCTTC
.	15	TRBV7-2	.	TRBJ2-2	CASSFLATNTGELFF	TGTGCCAGCAGCTTTCTAGCGACGAACACCGGGGAGCTGTTTTTT
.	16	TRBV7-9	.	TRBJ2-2	CASSLAERRYTGELFF	TGTGCCAGCAGCTTAGCGGAACGACGATACACCGGGGAGCTGTTTTTT
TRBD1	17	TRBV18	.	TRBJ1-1	CASSPPRTGGRVTEAFF	TGTGCCAGCTCACCACCGAGGACAGGGGGCAGAGTAACTGAAGCTTTCTTT
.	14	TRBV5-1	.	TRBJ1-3	CASSFGNSGNTIYF	TGCGCCAGCAGCTTCGGGAACTCTGGAAACACCATATATTTT
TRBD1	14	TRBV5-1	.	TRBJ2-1	CASSPGDRGNEQFF	TGCGCCAGCAGCCCCGGGGACAGGGGGAATGAGCAGTTCTTC
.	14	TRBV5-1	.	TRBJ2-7	CASSLDPGKSEQYF	TGCGCCAGCAGCTTGGACCCAGGGAAGTCCGAGCAGTACTTC
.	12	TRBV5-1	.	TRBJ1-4	CASSPLGVKLFF	TGCGCCAGCAGCCCCCTCGGTGTAAAACTGTTTTTT
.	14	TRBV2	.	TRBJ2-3	CASSEGEYTDTQYF	TGTGCCAGCAGTGAAGGGGAATACACAGATACGCAGTATTTT
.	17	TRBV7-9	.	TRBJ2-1	CASSAGGGFPSYNEQFF	TGTGCCAGCAGCGCCGGAGGGGGCTTTCCCTCCTACAATGAGCAGTTCTTC
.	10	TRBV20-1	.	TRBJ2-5	CTSGGETQYF	TGCACTTCCGGGGGCGAGACCCAGTACTTC
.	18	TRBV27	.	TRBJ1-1	CASSSGTANRFMNTEAFF	TGTGCCAGCAGTTCGGGGACCGCCAATAGATTCATGAACACTGAAGCTTTCTTT
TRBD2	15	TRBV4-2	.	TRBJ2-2	CASSQVGRGPGELFF	TGTGCCAGCAGCCAAGTGGGGAGGGGCCCCGGGGAGCTGTTTTTT
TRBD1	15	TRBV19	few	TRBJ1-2	CASSLGQGTNYGYTF	TGTGCCAGTAGTTTGGGACAGGGGACCAACTATGGCTACACCTTC
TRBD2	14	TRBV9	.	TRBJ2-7	CASSVATSGGEQYF	TGTGCCAGCAGCGTAGCCACTAGCGGAGGGGAGCAGTACTTC
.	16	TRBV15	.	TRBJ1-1	CATSRDRLGGDTEAFF	TGTGCCACCAGCAGAGATCGGTTGGGGGGCGACACTGAAGCTTTCTTT
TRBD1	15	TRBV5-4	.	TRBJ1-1	CASSFRQGPGSEAFF	TGTGCCAGCAGCTTCAGACAGGGGCCGGGGTCTGAAGCTTTCTTT
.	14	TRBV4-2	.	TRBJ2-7	CASSLRQLPTKQYF	TGTGCCAGCAGCCTAAGACAGCTTCCTACGAAGCAGTACTTC
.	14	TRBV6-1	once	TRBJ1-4	CASTRDGTNEKLFF	TGTGCCAGTACCAGGGACGGGACTAATGAAAAACTGTTTTTT
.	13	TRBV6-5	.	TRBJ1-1	CASSSRQNTEAFF	TGTGCCAGCAGTTCCAGACAGAACACTGAAGCTTTCTTT
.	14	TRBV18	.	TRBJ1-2	CASSPGSSTPSYTF	TGTGCCAGCTCACCGGGAAGCTCAACACCGAGCTACACCTTC
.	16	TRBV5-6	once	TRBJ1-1	CASSLIGSYLNTEAFF	TGTGCCAGCAGCTTAATCGGATCGTACTTGAACACTGAAGCTTTCTTT
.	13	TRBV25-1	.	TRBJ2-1	CASSRDLNNEQFF	TGTGCCAGCTCCCGGGACCTCAACAATGAGCAGTTCTTC
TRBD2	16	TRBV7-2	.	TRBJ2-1	CASSSLLAGGPVEQFF	TGTGCCAGCAGCTCGCTCCTAGCGGGGGGGCCGGTTGAGCAGTTCTTC
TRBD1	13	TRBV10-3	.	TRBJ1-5	CAATRDRGEPQHF	TGTGCCGCCACCCGAGACAGGGGCGAACCCCAGCATTTT
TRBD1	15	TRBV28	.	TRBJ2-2	CASSRGTGNTGELFF	TGTGCCAGCAGTCGGGGGACAGGTAACACCGGGGAGCTGTTTTTT
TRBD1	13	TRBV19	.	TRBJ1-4	CASKRQGDEKLFF	TGTGCCAGTAAGAGACAGGGGGATGAAAAACTGTTTTTT
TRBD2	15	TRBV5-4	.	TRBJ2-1	CASSRTSGGNNEQFF	TGTGCCAGCAGCAGGACTAGCGGGGGGAACAATGAGCAGTTCTTC
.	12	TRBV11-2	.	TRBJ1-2	CASSLTGYGYTF	TGTGCCAGCAGCTTAACAGGCTACGGCTACACCTTC
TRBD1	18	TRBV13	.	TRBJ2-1	CASSLGARGQADNNEQFF	TGTGCCAGCAGCTTAGGTGCCCGAGGACAGGCCGATAACAATGAGCAGTTCTTC
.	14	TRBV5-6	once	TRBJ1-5	CASSTPGQNQPQHF	TGTGCCAGCAGCACACCCGGACAGAATCAGCCCCAGCATTTT